The 20 T cell receptor delta chains listed next were all sequenced from one sample in a study of γδ T cells in repeated Plasmodium falciparum infection. TCRdb re-identified clones in the multiplex PCR reads via CATT. The sample has 80,000 to 95,000 delta-chain clones, roughly 1.4% seen once. Vgamma9/Vdelta2+ and Vdelta2-negative gammadelta T cells were flow-sorted from PBMC for bulk sequencing. Sequencing was performed on gamma-delta T cells from blood. The source of these receptors is a pool of human donors (malaria-infected and uninfected, not separated).

As to this clone: The TCRdb record carries a much larger clone's protein, which differs from this DNA's translation at residue 18; a read error is the likely cause, and the protein listed here is the DNA translation. The rearrangement joins TRAV38-2/DV8 to TRDJ1; TRDD3 agrees at 8 bases. The CDR3 has 19 amino acids. CDR1 is TSESDYY and CDR2 is QEAYKQQN in the germline V gene. CDR3 DNA: TGTGCTTATAGGAGCCAATCATTCCTATCTTTGTGGGGATACCTTGGACTCACCTTT. It yields the protein CAYRSQSFLSLWGYLGLTF.

The sample holds many counts of this clone. TCRdb's protein for this DNA is that of a much larger clone and differs from the translation at residue 8, likely a read error; the protein shown is the DNA translation. J is TRDJ1 and V is TRDV2; no definite D call. The germline V and J ends were trimmed by 2 bases and 0 bases, with 27 bases remaining between them. Germline CDR1 GEAIGNYY, CDR2 EKD. The length of the CDR3 is 20 residues. Written as DNA, the CDR3 is TGTGCCTGTGACAGACTGCTGGAGGATTCGCTAGACCGACACACCGATAAACTCATCTTT. Protein: CACDRLLEDSLDRHTDKLIF.

This clone was observed a handful of times. A far larger clone is just one base off, so this is likely a read error. Other DNA sequences in the sample encode the same CDR3. The gene calls are TRDV2 and TRDJ2, with 7 bases identical to TRDD3. The J gene is absent in TCRdb and was assigned here via DNA matching to germline. CDR1 is GEAIGNYY and CDR2 is EKD in the germline V gene. V shed 0 bases and J 10 bases; nucleotides not matched to a gene: 7. The CDR3 is 14 residues long. CDR3 DNA: TGTGCCTGTGACACCTCGGGGAACTGGGGACAACTCTTCTTT. This gives the protein CACDTSGNWGQLFF.

This clone appeared a few times. TCRdb attributes to this sequence the protein of a much larger clone, which differs from the DNA translation at residue 5; a read error is likely, and the protein displayed is translated from the DNA. The gene calls are TRDV2 and TRDJ1; 11 bases map to TRDD3. TCRdb offers no J gene call, so here the DNA was matched to germline to obtain one. The CDR3 covers 21 residues. Germline CDR1 GEAIGNYY, CDR2 EKD. V shed 3 bases, J shed 1 base, and the junction held 21 bases outside the gene matches. In DNA, the CDR3 is TGTGCCTGTGACCCCCTCACCTTATCTGTACTGGGGGATAATCGCACCGATAAACTCATCTTT. It specifies CACDPLTLSVLGDNRTDKLIF.

This clone showed up just a few times. The protein in TCRdb stems from a much larger clone and differs at residue 6 from this DNA's translation, likely a read error; here the protein is translated from the DNA. The chain has TRDV2 and TRDJ1, with a weak D call TRDD3 (5 bases). The J gene is absent in TCRdb and was assigned here via DNA matching to germline. This CDR3 is built from 15 residues. V lost 7 bases, J lost 0 bases, and 17 bases lay in between. CDR1 is GEAIGNYY, CDR2 EKD, per germline. The CDR3 reads CACNTRGHYTDKLIF. The CDR3 nucleotides are TGTGCCTGCAATACTAGGGGACATTACACCGATAAACTCATCTTT.

With respect to this clone: The mismatch at residue 15 between this DNA's translation and the TCRdb protein of a much larger clone likely reflects a read error; the protein shown is translated from the DNA. The CDR3 here is CACDTVGASNTDKLTF. CDR3 nucleotides: TGTGCCTGTGACACCGTGGGGGCTTCTAACACCGATAAACTCACCTTT. The V segment is TRDV2, and no J call was made; the table calls TRDD3, which could not be checked here. Germline V gene lookup returns CDR1 GEAIGNYY and CDR2 EKD. The CDR3 sequence is 16 residues long.

This clone showed up just a few times. The TCRdb protein, from a much larger clone, departs from this DNA's translation at residue 10, likely by read error; the protein shown derives from the DNA. CDR3 in DNA: TGTGCCTGTGACTTCCTCTCACTTTCCCGGAAGGGGATTCCTCGGCGTTACACCGATAAACTCATCTTT. Protein product: CACDFLSLSRKGIPRRYTDKLIF. The J gene is TRDJ1, the V gene TRDV2; perhaps TRDD3 as D (6 bases). TCRdb records no J gene; here it was assigned by comparing the DNA to germline. The CDR3 totals 23 residues. The germline V and J ends were trimmed by 3 bases and 0 bases, with 37 bases remaining between them. Germline V gene data show CDR1 as GEAIGNYY and CDR2 as EKD.

About this clone itself: The TCRdb record carries a much larger clone's protein, which differs from this DNA's translation at residue 6; a read error is the likely cause, and the protein listed here is the DNA translation. This sequence joins TRDV1 and TRDJ1, with TRDD3 matching 7 bases. The J gene was not available in TCRdb and was assigned here by matching the DNA to germline segments. This CDR3 comprises 16 residues. CDR1 and CDR2 from the germline V gene are TSWWSYY and QGS. The CDR3 DNA is TGTGCCATCGGCGGGGGCTGGGGGCTCTGCACCGATAAACTCATCTTT. Protein product: CAIGGGWGLCTDKLIF.

This clone has at least ten counts. The V gene is TRDV1, the J gene TRDJ1, with 10 bases matching TRDD3. The J gene is not listed in TCRdb, so it was assigned here from a DNA match to germline. With 1 base clipped from V and 1 base from J, the junction kept 27 bases outside the gene matches. The CDR3 has 24 amino acids. Germline lookup yields CDR1 TSWWSYY and CDR2 QGS. CDR3 residues: CALGEPWHLLRAGGYRPITDKLIF. DNA of the CDR3: TGTGCTCTTGGGGAACCCTGGCACCTCCTACGGGCTGGGGGATATAGGCCCATCACCGATAAACTCATCTTT.

This clone was seen only a few times. The translation of this DNA and the TCRdb protein of a much larger clone differ at residue 10, probably owing to a read error; the protein shown here is translated from the DNA. This chain links TRDV1 with TRDJ1; TRDD3 matches 9 bases. Since TCRdb gives no J gene, matching the DNA to germline was used here to assign it. V was clipped by 3 bases and J by 0 bases; unmatched bases: 26. The CDR3 spans 23 residues. Germline CDR1 and CDR2: TSWWSYY and QGS. CDR3 sequence reads: CALGDPLGPAKSTGGLNTDKLIF. CDR3 nucleotides: TGTGCTCTTGGGGATCCGTTGGGTCCTGCAAAATCTACTGGGGGACTAAACACCGATAAACTCATCTTT.

This clone was counted ten times or more. With only one base between it and a far larger clone, this is likely a read error. Within the sample, other DNA sequences also encode this same CDR3. The DNA of the CDR3 is TGTGCCTGCGACACCGTAGGTGGGGGATACGTGGGGTACACCGATAAACTCATCTTT. It translates to CACDTVGGGYVGYTDKLIF. V is TRDV2 and J is TRDJ1, with 11 nucleotides matching TRDD3. This CDR3 is built from 19 residues. The germline gives CDR1 GEAIGNYY, CDR2 EKD.

Comment on this clone: The mismatch at residue 8 between this DNA's translation and the TCRdb protein of a much larger clone likely reflects a read error; the protein shown is translated from the DNA. The genes are TRDV1 and TRDJ1, with a tentative D call TRDD3 (5 bases). No J gene was available from TCRdb, and it was assigned here by a germline match of the DNA. Per the germline V gene, CDR1 is TSWWSYY and CDR2 is QGS. The V end lost 2 bases, the J end lost 0 bases, and 16 bases lay between the germline ends. The CDR3 has 17 residues. CDR3 protein: CALGEFRGGAYTDKLIF. DNA for the CDR3: TGTGCTCTTGGGGAATTCCGAGGGGGCGCATACACCGATAAACTCATCTTT.

Of note for this clone: The translation of this DNA and the TCRdb protein of a much larger clone differ at residue 10, probably owing to a read error; the protein shown here is translated from the DNA. The chain carries TRDV1 and TRDJ1; D may be TRDD3 (6 bases). Germline matching of the DNA provided the J gene here, since TCRdb leaves it blank. CDR3 size: 20 residues. CDR1 and CDR2 from the germline V gene are TSWWSYY and QGS. V lost 1 base to trimming and J lost 0 bases, with 24 bases between them. The CDR3 sequence is CALGEPLYDSGDLYTDKLIF. The CDR3 DNA is TGTGCTCTTGGGGAACCCTTATACGATTCGGGGGACCTTTACACCGATAAACTCATCTTT.

This clone was observed a few times. A far more abundant clone sits one base away, making this likely a read error. Other DNA variants within this sample encode the same CDR3. CDR3 in DNA: TGTGCTCTTGGGGATCTAACCAGTGCCGATAAACTCATCTTT. Translated: CALGDLTSADKLIF. V gene TRDV1 combines with J gene TRDJ1; D is unresolved. Germline V gene lookup returns CDR1 TSWWSYY and CDR2 QGS. The CDR3 spans 14 residues. Trimming removed 3 bases from V and 3 bases from J, with 11 bases in between.

This clone was counted ten times or more. The rearrangement links TRDV2 to TRDJ3; possibly TRDD3 for D (6 bases). Here the J gene was assigned by germline matching of the DNA, as TCRdb has none. This CDR3 has 18 amino acids. Germline values: CDR1 GEAIGNYY, CDR2 EKD. Trimming stripped 2 bases from V and 2 bases from J, with 15 bases between. In DNA, the CDR3 is TGTGCCTGTGACAAGCCTGGGGACCTCCCCTGGGACACCCGACAGATGTTTTTC. Translated: CACDKPGDLPWDTRQMFF.

Only a few counts were recorded for this clone. A far larger clone is a single base away, which makes a read error likely. The same CDR3 arises from other DNA sequences in this sample as well. The chain has TRDV1 and TRDJ1; TRDD3 matches 9 bases. V was pared by 2 bases and J by 0 bases, with 22 bases of the junction left unmatched. CDR3 size: 22 residues. Germline V lookup: CDR1 TSWWSYY, CDR2 QGS. CDR3 in amino acids: CALGEASTGGPIPFKYTDKLIF. CDR3 coding DNA: TGTGCTCTTGGGGAAGCCAGCACTGGGGGACCCATCCCATTTAAGTACACCGATAAACTCATCTTT.

To note about this clone: TCRdb shows a much larger clone's protein in place of this DNA's translation, and the two differ at residue 2, likely through a read error; the protein shown is translated from the DNA. V usage is TRDV1 and J usage is TRDJ1; TRDD3 matches 13 bases. Looked up from germline, CDR1 is TSWWSYY and CDR2 is QGS. CDR3 size: 23 residues. CDR3 protein: CSLGEDRRIVLGDTLRYTDKLIF. As DNA, the CDR3 is TGTTCTCTTGGGGAAGATAGAAGAATTGTACTGGGGGATACGCTCCGATACACCGATAAACTCATCTTT.

About this clone itself: For this DNA, TCRdb reports the protein of a much larger clone, which diverges at residue 15, most likely from a read error; the protein presented here is translated directly from the DNA. The chain has TRDV1 and TRDJ1, with 10 bases aligning to TRDD3. Here the J gene came from matching the DNA to germline, since TCRdb omits it. This CDR3 has 23 amino acids. Germline values: CDR1 TSWWSYY, CDR2 QGS. V dropped 4 bases and J dropped 0; count of bases not matched to a gene: 26. The CDR3 region is CALGAPTGRKILGDAGYTDKLIF. The CDR3 region has the DNA TGTGCTCTTGGGGCACCTACAGGGCGTAAGATACTGGGGGATGCGGGGTACACCGATAAACTCATCTTT.

Many counts were recorded for this clone. Additional DNA sequences in this sample encode the identical CDR3. The chain links TRDV3 to TRDJ1, with D possibly matching TRDD3 (6 bases). The ends were cut back, 3 bases at V and 3 bases at J, with 23 bases in the middle. This CDR3 region has 16 residues. CDR1 is TVYSNPD and CDR2 is GDNSRS in the germline V gene (reference sequence). CDR3 nucleotide sequence: TGTGCCTTCGGGGGGGGGACCCCCGAGGTGTCCGATAAACTCATCTTT. Residues: CAFGGGTPEVSDKLIF.

With respect to this clone: The TCRdb protein comes from a much larger clone and disagrees with this DNA's translation at residue 3, likely due to a read error; the protein given here is derived from the DNA. The chain links TRDV1 to TRDJ1; TRDD3 might be the D (6 bases). The J gene is not listed in TCRdb, so it was assigned here from a DNA match to germline. CDR3 length: 19 residues. The germline CDR1 and CDR2 sequences are TSWWSYY and QGS. This chain's CDR3 is CAPGLGLPILGHYTDKLIF. CDR3 DNA: TGTGCTCCTGGGTTGGGCCTCCCAATACTGGGACACTACACCGATAAACTCATCTTT.